In this sample, the clone carrying this T cell receptor (beta chain) turned up once. Other DNA variants within this sample encode the same CDR3. The record originates from a study of OX40 agonist ivuxolimab in advanced cancers. Whole-study context: Those treated in dose escalation had hepatocellular carcinoma, melanoma, renal cell cancer or head and neck cancer. Males comprised 82.7% of the group, whose mean age was approximately 61 years (range 23 to 79).

The data were produced by immunoSEQ multiplex PCR, yet TCRdb's version contains in-frame clones alone and is incomplete. Counted here are approximately 6,900 clones, 65% to 75% occurring once; the ten biggest clones make up 25%. The CDR3 runs 15 residues. V shed 4 bases and J shed 0 bases, with 14 bases lying between them. Per germline, CDR1 SGDLS and CDR2 YYNGEE. At cycle 4 day 1, cycle 7 day 1, and baseline, blood was sampled. The chain has TRBV9 and TRBJ2-7, with D perhaps TRBD2 (6 bases). This TCR was recovered from an adult with an advanced solid tumor such as melanoma, head and neck, liver or kidney cancer. The sample in question was CD4+ or CD8+ T cells sorted from blood, obtained in a trial of the OX40 agonist ivuxolimab. The CDR3 spells CASSSSGGISYEQYF. CDR3 coding DNA: TGTGCCAGCAGCTCGAGCGGCGGGATCTCCTACGAGCAGTACTTC.